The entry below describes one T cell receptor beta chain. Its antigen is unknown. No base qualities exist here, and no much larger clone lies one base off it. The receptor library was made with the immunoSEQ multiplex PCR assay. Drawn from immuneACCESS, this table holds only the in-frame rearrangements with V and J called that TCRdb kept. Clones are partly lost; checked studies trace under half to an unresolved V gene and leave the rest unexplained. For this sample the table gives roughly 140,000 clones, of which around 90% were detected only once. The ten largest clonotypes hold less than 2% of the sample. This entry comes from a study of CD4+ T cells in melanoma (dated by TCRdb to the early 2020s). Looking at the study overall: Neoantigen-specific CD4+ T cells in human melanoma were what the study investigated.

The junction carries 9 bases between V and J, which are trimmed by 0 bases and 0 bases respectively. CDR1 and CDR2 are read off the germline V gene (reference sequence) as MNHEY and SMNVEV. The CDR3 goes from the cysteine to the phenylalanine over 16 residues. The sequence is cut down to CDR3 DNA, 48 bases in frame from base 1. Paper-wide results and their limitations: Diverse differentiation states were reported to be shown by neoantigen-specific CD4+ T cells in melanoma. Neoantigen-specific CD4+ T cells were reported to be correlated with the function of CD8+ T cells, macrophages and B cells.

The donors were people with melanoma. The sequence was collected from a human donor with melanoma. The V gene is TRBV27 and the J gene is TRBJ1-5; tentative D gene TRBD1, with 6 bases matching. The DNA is TGTGCCAGCAGTTTATCAGGGGGGTATAGCAATCAGCCCCAGCATTTT. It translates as CASSLSGGYSNQPQHF.